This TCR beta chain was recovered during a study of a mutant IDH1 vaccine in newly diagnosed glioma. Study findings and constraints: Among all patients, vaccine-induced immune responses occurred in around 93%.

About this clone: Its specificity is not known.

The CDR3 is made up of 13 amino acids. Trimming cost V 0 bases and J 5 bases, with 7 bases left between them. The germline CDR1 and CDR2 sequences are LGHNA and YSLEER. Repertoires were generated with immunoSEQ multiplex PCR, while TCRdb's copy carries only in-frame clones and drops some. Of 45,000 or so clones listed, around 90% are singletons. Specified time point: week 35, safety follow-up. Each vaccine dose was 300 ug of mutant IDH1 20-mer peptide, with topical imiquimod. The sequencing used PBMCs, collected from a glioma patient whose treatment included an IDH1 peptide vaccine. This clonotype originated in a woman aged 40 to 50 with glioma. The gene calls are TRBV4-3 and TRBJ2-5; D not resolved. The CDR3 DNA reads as TGCGCCAGCAGCCAAGATGGTAGGGAGACCCAGTACTTC. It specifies CASSQDGRETQYF.